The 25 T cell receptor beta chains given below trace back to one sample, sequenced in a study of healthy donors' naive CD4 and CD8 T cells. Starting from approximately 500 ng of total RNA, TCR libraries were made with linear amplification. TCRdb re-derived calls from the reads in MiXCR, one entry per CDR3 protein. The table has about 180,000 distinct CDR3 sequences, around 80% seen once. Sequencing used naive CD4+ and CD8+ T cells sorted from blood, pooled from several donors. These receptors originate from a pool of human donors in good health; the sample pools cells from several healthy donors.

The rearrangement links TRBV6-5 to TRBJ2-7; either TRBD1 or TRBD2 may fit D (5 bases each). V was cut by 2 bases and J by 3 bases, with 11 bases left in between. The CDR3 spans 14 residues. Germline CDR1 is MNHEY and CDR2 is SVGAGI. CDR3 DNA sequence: TGTGCCAGCAGTTACGAGGGGAGCAGCTACGAGCAGTACTTC. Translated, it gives CASSYEGSSYEQYF.

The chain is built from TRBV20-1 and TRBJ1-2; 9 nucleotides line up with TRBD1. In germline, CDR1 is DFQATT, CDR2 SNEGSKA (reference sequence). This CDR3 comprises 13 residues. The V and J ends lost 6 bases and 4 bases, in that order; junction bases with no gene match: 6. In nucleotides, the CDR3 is TGCAGTGCCCGAGTGACAGGGGGCTATGGCTACACCTTC. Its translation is CSARVTGGYGYTF.

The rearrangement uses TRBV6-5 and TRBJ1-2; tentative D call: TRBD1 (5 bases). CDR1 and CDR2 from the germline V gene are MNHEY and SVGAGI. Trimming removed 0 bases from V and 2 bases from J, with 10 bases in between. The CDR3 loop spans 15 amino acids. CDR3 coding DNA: TGTGCCAGCAGTTACTCCCGGGGCGTCAACTATGGCTACACCTTC. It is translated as CASSYSRGVNYGYTF.

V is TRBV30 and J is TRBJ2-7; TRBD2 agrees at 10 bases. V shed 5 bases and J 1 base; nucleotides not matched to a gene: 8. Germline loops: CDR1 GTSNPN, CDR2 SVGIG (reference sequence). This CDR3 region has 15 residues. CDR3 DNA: TGTGCCTGGGAAACACTAGCGGGGAGATCCTACGAGCAGTACTTC. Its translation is CAWETLAGRSYEQYF.

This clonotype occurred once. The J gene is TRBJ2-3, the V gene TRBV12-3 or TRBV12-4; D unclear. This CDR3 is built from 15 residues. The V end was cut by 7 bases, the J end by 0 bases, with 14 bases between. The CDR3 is CASTLTMGSTDTQYF. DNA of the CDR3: TGTGCCAGCACCCTGACAATGGGTAGCACAGATACGCAGTATTTT.

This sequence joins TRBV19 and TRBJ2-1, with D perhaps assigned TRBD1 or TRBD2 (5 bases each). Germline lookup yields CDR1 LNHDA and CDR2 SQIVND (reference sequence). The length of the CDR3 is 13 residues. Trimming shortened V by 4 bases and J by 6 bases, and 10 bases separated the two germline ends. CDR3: CASSRGLGNEQFF. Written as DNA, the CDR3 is TGTGCCAGTAGTAGGGGGTTGGGCAATGAGCAGTTCTTC.

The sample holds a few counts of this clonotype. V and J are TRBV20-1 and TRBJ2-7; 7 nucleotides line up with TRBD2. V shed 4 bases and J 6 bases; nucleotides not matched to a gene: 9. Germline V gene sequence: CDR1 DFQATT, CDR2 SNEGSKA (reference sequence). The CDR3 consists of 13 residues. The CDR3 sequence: CSATGLVYGEQYF. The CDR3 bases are TGCAGTGCTACCGGACTAGTTTACGGCGAGCAGTACTTC.

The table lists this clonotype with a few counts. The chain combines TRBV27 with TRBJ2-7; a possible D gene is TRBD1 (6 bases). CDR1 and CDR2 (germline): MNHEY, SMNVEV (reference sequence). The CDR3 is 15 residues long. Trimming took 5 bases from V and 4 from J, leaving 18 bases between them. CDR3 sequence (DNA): TGTGCCAGCAGTAGTGCCGGGACACCCACATACGAGCAGTACTTC. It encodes CASSSAGTPTYEQYF.

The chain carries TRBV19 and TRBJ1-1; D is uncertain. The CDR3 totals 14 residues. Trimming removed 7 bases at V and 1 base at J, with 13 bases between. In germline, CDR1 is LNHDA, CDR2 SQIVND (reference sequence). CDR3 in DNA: TGTGCCAGTAAAGGGAGCCCTACGAACACTGAAGCTTTCTTT. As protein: CASKGSPTNTEAFF.

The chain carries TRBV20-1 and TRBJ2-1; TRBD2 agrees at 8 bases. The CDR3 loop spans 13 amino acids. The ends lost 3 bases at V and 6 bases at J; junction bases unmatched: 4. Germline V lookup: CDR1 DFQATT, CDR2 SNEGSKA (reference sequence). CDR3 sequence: CSASGRAINEQFF. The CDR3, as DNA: TGCAGTGCTAGCGGGAGGGCAATCAATGAGCAGTTCTTC.

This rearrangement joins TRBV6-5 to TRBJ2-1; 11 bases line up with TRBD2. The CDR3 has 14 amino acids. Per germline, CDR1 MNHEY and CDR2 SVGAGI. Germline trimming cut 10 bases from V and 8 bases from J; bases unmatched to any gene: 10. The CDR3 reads CAISPLAGVDEQFF. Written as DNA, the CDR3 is TGTGCCATCAGCCCACTAGCGGGAGTAGATGAGCAGTTCTTC.

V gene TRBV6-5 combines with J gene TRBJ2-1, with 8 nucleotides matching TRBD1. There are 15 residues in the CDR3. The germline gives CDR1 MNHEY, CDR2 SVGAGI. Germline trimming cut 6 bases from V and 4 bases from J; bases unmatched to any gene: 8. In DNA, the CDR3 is TGTGCCAGCAGAAAGCCCGGGACAGGATACAATGAGCAGTTCTTC. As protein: CASRKPGTGYNEQFF.

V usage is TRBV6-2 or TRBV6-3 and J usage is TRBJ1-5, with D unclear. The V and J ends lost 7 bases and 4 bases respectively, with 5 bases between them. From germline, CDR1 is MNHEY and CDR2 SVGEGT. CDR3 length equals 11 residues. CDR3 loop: CASMVNQPQHF. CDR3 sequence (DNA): TGTGCCAGCATGGTGAATCAGCCCCAGCATTTT.

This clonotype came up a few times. The CDR3 is CSVGLAGEQYF. The CDR3, as DNA: TGCAGCGTTGGGCTAGCTGGCGAGCAGTACTTC. The V and J genes are TRBV29-1 and TRBJ2-7, with a possible D match to TRBD2 (5 bases). CDR1 SQVTM and CDR2 ANQGSEA come from the germline V gene. Trimming shortened V by 4 bases and J by 6 bases, and 10 bases separated the two germline ends. The CDR3 is 11 amino acids.

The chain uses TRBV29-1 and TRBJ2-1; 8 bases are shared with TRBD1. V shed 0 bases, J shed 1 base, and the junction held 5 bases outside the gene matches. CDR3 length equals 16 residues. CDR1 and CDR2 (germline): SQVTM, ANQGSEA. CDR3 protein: CSVEDADRGSYNEQFF. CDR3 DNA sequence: TGCAGCGTTGAAGATGCCGACAGGGGTTCCTACAATGAGCAGTTCTTC.

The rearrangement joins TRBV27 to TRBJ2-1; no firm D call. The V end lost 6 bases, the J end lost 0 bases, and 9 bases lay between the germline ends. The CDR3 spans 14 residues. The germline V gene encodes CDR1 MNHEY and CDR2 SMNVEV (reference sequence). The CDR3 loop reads CASRAFSSYNEQFF. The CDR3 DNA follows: TGTGCCAGCAGGGCCTTCAGCTCCTACAATGAGCAGTTCTTC.

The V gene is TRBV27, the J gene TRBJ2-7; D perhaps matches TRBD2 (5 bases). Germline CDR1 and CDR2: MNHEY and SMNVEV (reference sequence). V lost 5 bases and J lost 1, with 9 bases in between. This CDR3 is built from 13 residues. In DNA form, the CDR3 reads TGTGCCAGCAGTGGACTGGATTCCTACGAGCAGTACTTC. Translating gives CASSGLDSYEQYF.

Here the CDR3 reads CASSINGRNTEAFF. The CDR3 DNA sequence: TGTGCCAGTAGTATCAATGGAAGGAACACTGAAGCTTTCTTT. V is TRBV19 and J is TRBJ1-1; no clear D gene. This CDR3 spans 14 amino acids. Trimming removed 3 bases at V and 1 base at J, with 9 bases between. Germline V CDR1 and CDR2: LNHDA, SQIVND (reference sequence).

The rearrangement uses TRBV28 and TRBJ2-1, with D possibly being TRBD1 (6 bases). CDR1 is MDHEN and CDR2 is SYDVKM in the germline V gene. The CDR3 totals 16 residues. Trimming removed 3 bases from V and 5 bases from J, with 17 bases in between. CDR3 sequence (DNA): TGTGCCAGCAGTTTCGTCCAGGGACAAGCGAACAATGAGCAGTTCTTC. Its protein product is CASSFVQGQANNEQFF.

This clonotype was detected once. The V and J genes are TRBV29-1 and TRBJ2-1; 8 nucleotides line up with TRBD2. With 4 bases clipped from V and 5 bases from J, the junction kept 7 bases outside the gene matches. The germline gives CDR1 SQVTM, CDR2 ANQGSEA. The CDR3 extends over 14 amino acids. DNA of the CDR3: TGCAGCGTTGGAGAAGCGGGAGTAGACAATGAGCAGTTCTTC. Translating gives CSVGEAGVDNEQFF.

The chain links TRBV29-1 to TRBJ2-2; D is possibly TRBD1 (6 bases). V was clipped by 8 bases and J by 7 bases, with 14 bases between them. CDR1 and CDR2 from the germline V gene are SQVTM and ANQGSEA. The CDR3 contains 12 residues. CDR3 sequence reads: CSSRGGGGELFF. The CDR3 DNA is TGCAGCTCTCGAGGGGGTGGCGGGGAGCTGTTTTTT.

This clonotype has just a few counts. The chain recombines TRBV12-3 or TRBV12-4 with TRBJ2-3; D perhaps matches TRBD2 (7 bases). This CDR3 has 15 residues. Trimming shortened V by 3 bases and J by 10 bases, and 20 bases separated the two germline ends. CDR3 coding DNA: TGTGCCAGCAGTTTCCCCGGGACCTGGGAGGGGGCGCAGTATTTT. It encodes CASSFPGTWEGAQYF.

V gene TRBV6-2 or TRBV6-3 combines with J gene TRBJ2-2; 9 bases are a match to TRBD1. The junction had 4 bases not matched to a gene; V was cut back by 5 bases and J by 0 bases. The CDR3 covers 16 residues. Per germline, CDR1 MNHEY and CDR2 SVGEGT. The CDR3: CASSRRQGANTGELFF. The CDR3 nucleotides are TGTGCCAGCAGTCGTAGACAGGGGGCGAACACCGGGGAGCTGTTTTTT.

The CDR3 DNA reads as TGTGCCAGCAGTTACGGTTCCGCTAGCGGGACCTCCTACGAGCAGTACTTC. Encoded protein: CASSYGSASGTSYEQYF. The chain uses TRBV6-2 or TRBV6-3 and TRBJ2-7, with 9 bases identical to TRBD2. Per the germline V gene, CDR1 is MNHEY and CDR2 is SVGEGT. The CDR3 extends over 17 amino acids. The ends lost 2 bases at V and 0 bases at J; junction bases unmatched: 8.

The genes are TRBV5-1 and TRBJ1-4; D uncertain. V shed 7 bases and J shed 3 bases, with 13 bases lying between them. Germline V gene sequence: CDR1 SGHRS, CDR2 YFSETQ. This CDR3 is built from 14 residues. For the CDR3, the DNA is TGCGCCAGCCGAACCGGGGAATCTAATGAAAAACTGTTTTTT. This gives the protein CASRTGESNEKLFF. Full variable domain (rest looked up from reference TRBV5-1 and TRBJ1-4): KAGVTQTPRYLIKTRGQQVTLSCSPISGHRSVSWYQQTPGQGLQFLFEYFSETQRNKGNFPGRFSGRQFSNSRSEMNVSTLELGDSALYLCASRTGESNEKLFFGSGTQLSVL.